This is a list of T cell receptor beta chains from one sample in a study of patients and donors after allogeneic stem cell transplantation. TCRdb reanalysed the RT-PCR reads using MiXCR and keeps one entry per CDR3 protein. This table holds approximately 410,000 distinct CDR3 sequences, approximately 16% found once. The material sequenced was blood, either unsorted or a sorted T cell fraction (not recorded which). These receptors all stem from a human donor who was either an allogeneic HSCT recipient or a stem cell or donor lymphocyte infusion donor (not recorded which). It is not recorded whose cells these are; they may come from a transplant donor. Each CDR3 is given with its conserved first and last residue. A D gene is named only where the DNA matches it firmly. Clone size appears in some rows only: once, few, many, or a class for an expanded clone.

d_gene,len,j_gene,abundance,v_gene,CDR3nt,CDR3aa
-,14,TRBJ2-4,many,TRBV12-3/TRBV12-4,TGTGCCAGCAGACCGACAGACGTCGGAAACATTCAGTACTTC,CASRPTDVGNIQYF
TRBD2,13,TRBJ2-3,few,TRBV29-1,TGCAGCCTTAGCGGGAGGAGCACAGATACGCAGTATTTT,CSLSGRSTDTQYF
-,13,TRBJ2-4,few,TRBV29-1,TGCAGCGTTCAGACCCCGGACAAAAACATTCAGTACTTC,CSVQTPDKNIQYF
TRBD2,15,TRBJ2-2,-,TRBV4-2,TGTGCCAGCAGCCAAGAGACGGGGGGGCCGGGGGAGCTGTTTTTT,CASSQETGGPGELFF
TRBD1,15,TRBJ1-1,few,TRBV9,TGTGCCAGCAGCCCTCGACAGGGATTCGTCCCTGAAGCTTTCTTT,CASSPRQGFVPEAFF
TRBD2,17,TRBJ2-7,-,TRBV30,TGTGCCTGGAGTTTCCGGACTAGCGGGAGGAGACCCTACGAGCAGTACTTC,CAWSFRTSGRRPYEQYF
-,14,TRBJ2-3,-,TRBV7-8,TGTGCCAGCAGCGGCCGGAAGGGGGAAGATACGCAGTATTTT,CASSGRKGEDTQYF
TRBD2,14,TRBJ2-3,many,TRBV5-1,TGCGCCAGCAGCAGCGGGGGGAGCACAGATACGCAGTATTTT,CASSSGGSTDTQYF
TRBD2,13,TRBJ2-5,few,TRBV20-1,TGCAGTGCTAGAATAGCGGGATTGGAGACCCAGTACTTC,CSARIAGLETQYF
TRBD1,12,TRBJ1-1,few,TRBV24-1,TGTGCCGCCACACAGGGGAGCACTGAAGCTTTCTTT,CAATQGSTEAFF